The TCR beta chain described here comes from a study of T cell repertoires in cytomegalovirus infection. Study-level background: Public TCR beta signature analysis indicated the presence of both CMV infection and matching HLA type.

This CDR3 contains 14 residues. With 6 bases removed from V and 3 bases from J, the gap between germline ends came to 11 bases. MiXCR, applied by TCRdb to the reads, yields one record per CDR3 protein. Here the sample spans 450,000 to 650,000 distinct CDR3 sequences, just under 40% being singletons. General study findings and limits: People with CMV and the relevant HLA were identified by cumulative public TCR beta family frequency.

On this clonotype: Antigen: not known.

The rearrangement links TRBV12-3 or TRBV12-4 to TRBJ2-2, with D hard to call. The sequence derives from a human donor in good health (CMV status not recorded). Some clones in this sample may be carry-over from other donors' samples. Specimen: cultured PBMCs, collected from culture after CMV antigen stimulation. CDR3 sequence reads: CASRAGLDTGELFF. CDR3 DNA sequence: TGTGCCAGCAGGGCCGGGCTGGACACCGGGGAGCTGTTTTTT.